One sample yielded the 12 T cell receptor beta chains listed below, sequenced in a study of T cell changes during pregnancy in multiple sclerosis. The assay was immunoSEQ multiplex PCR, and TCRdb's table has in-frame clones only and misses some. The sample includes about 60,000 clones, about 91% of them seen just once. Sequencing used CD4+ T cells from peripheral blood mononuclear cells, obtained in the first trimester of pregnancy. All receptors come from a female donor with multiple sclerosis, enrolled in a pregnancy study.

The gene calls are TRBV4-3 and TRBJ2-1; D not resolved. Trimming took 3 bases from V and 9 from J, leaving 15 bases between them. CDR1 and CDR2 from the germline V gene are LGHNA and YSLEER. This CDR3 contains 14 residues. This chain's CDR3 is CASSHEYQPGEQFF. CDR3 DNA sequence: TGCGCCAGCAGCCACGAATACCAGCCGGGTGAGCAGTTCTTC.

V is TRBV19 and J is TRBJ2-2; 7 nucleotides match TRBD1. Germline-derived CDR1 and CDR2 are LNHDA and SQIVND (reference sequence). The CDR3 is 15 residues long. J gave up 4 bases and V 3 bases, and 5 bases lay outside the gene matches. The CDR3 sequence: CASSIRDSSTGELFF. CDR3 nucleotide sequence: TGTGCCAGTAGTATTCGGGACAGCAGCACCGGGGAGCTGTTTTTT. The full variable domain, in which reference TRBV19 and TRBJ2-2 provide the parts outside the CDR3, is DGGITQSPKYLFRKEGQNVTLSCEQNLNHDAMYWYRQDPGQGLRLIYYSQIVNDFQKGDIAEGYSVSREKKESFPLTVTSAQKNPTAFYLCASSIRDSSTGELFFGEGSRLTVL.

This clone was picked up a small number of times. This chain uses TRBV6-5 with TRBJ2-7; 8 nucleotides agree with TRBD1. The germline V gene has CDR1 MNHEY and CDR2 SVGAGI. With V trimmed by 5 bases and J by 3 bases, 6 bases remained unmatched. CDR3 size: 14 residues. The CDR3, as DNA: TGTGCCAGCAGTCTGACAGGGGACGTCTACGAGCAGTACTTC. It specifies CASSLTGDVYEQYF.

This rearrangement joins TRBV7-3 to TRBJ2-7, with 8 bases identical to TRBD2. V lost 5 bases to trimming and J lost 0 bases; unmatched junction nucleotides: 3. Germline-derived CDR1 and CDR2 are SGHTA and FQGTGA. The CDR3 consists of 14 residues. CDR3 nucleotide sequence: TGTGCCAGCAGCCTCGGGGGGGCCTCCTACGAGCAGTACTTC. As protein: CASSLGGASYEQYF.

The genes are TRBV25-1 and TRBJ1-6; the D is unclear. Trimming took 3 bases from V and 1 from J, leaving 10 bases between them. CDR3 size: 16 residues. Germline CDR1 reads MGHDK; CDR2 reads SYGVNS. As DNA, the CDR3 is TGTGCCAGCAGTGAGCGGGATAGGTCCTATAATTCACCCCTCCACTTT. It codes for CASSERDRSYNSPLHF.

V gene TRBV28 combines with J gene TRBJ1-5; unclear D gene. This CDR3 contains 12 residues. Germline-derived CDR1 and CDR2 are MDHEN and SYDVKM. The V end was cut by 8 bases, the J end by 3 bases, with 8 bases between. The CDR3 spells CASVAVNQPQHF. CDR3 nucleotides: TGTGCCAGCGTCGCAGTCAATCAGCCCCAGCATTTT.

The rearrangement uses TRBV11-2 and TRBJ1-2, with 9 positions matching TRBD1. Germline V gives CDR1 SGHAT, CDR2 FQNNGV. This CDR3 is built from 15 residues. Trimming at V came to 1 base and at J to 7 bases, leaving 7 bases not matched to a gene. For the CDR3, the DNA is TGTGCCAGCAGCTTAGGCCGGGGACAGGGAGGTGGCTACACCTTC. Amino acids: CASSLGRGQGGGYTF.

The CDR3 coding sequence is TGTGCCAGCAGTGAAGCAGCTAGGGGGAATCAGCCCCAGCATTTT. Protein sequence: CASSEAARGNQPQHF. This chain connects TRBV2 to TRBJ1-5, with D perhaps TRBD1 (6 bases). Trimming removed 0 bases at V and 4 bases at J, with 10 bases between. The germline CDR1 and CDR2 sequences are SNHLY and FYNNEI. The CDR3 totals 15 residues.

The chain recombines TRBV6-5 with TRBJ1-1; no definite D call. The CDR3 length is 16 residues. Germline V gene data show CDR1 as MNHEY and CDR2 as SVGAGI. Trimming stripped 4 bases from V and 2 bases from J, with 17 bases between. The CDR3 is CASSFAITRGNTEAFF. CDR3 DNA: TGTGCCAGCAGTTTTGCTATAACCCGGGGAAACACTGAAGCTTTCTTT.

V gene TRBV19 combines with J gene TRBJ2-7, with 8 bases matching TRBD2. Germline V CDR1 and CDR2: LNHDA, SQIVND (reference sequence). V shed 6 bases, J shed 1 base, and the junction held 8 bases outside the gene matches. The CDR3 has 15 amino acids. In nucleotides, the CDR3 is TGTGCCAGTAGCACCACCGCGGGGGGTTCCTACGAGCAGTACTTC. It specifies CASSTTAGGSYEQYF.

The chain uses TRBV7-9 and TRBJ1-2; D is possibly TRBD1 (5 bases). The CDR3 runs to 14 residues. Germline CDR1 is SEHNR and CDR2 is FQNEAQ (reference sequence). V was shortened by 2 bases and J by 5 bases, with 12 bases between the two germline ends. In nucleotides, the CDR3 is TGTGCCAGCAGCTTAATCTCAGGGTGGTATGGCTACACCTTC. Translation: CASSLISGWYGYTF.

This chain connects TRBV5-6 to TRBJ2-7; 8 bases fit TRBD1. The trim removed 4 bases at V and 1 base at J, leaving 4 bases unmatched. This CDR3 is built from 14 residues. Germline V gene lookup returns CDR1 SGHDT and CDR2 YYEEEE. The CDR3 coding sequence is TGTGCCAGCAGCCCGGGACAGGCGTCCTACGAGCAGTACTTC. Translated, it gives CASSPGQASYEQYF.